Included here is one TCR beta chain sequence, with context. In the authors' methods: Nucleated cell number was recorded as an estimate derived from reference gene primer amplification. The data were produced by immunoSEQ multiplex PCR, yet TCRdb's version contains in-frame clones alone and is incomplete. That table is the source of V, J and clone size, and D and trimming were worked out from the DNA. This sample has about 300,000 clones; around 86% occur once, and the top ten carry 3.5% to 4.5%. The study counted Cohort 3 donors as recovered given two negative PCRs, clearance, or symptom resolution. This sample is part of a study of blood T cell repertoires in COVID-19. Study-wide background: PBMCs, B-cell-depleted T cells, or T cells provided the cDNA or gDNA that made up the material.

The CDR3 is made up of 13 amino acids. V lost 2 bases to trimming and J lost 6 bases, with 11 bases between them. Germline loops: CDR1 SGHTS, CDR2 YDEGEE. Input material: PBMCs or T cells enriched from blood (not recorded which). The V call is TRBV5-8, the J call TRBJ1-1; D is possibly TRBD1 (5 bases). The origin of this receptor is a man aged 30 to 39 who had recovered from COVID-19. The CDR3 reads CASSFSRVAEAFF. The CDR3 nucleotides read TGTGCCAGCAGCTTCTCCAGGGTCGCTGAAGCTTTCTTT.